One T cell receptor (beta chain) is described in this entry. The data originate from a study of PD-1 blockade in mismatch repair-deficient tumors. The overall study: All were previously treated, progressing patients with approximately 11 mismatch repair-deficient cancer types.

The germline CDR1 and CDR2 sequences are LGHNA and YNFKEQ. The V end lost 0 bases, the J end lost 6 bases, and 9 bases lay between the germline ends. The CDR3 spans 13 residues. The protocol was immunoSEQ multiplex PCR, while the TCRdb copy is restricted to in-frame clones and leaves out a portion. The profile covers 120,000 or so clones, with about 90% appearing a single time and 12% taken by the ten largest. TCRs were sequenced from three patients responding to pembrolizumab. Material: peripheral blood, obtained approximately 72 weeks after starting pembrolizumab. This sequence was found in an adult with mismatch repair-deficient cancer. The V and J genes are TRBV4-2 and TRBJ2-7, with D possibly TRBD1 on 5 matching bases. In DNA form, the CDR3 reads TGTGCCAGCAGCCAAGAGCAGGGTCCCGAGCAGTACTTC. This gives the protein CASSQEQGPEQYF.